This TCR beta chain is drawn from a study of vaccination and CD4 T cells after COVID-19. Study details: Sampling post-COVID took place a median approximately 100 days after diagnosis (range 35 to 161). Overlapping spike peptides from SARS-CoV-2, HCoV-NL63, HCoV-OC43 and HCoV-229E served to stimulate the cells.

CDR3 length: 14 residues. CDR1 DFQATT and CDR2 SNEGSKA come from the germline V gene (reference sequence). Trimming cost V 4 bases and J 0 bases, with 11 bases left between them. Time point defined: late sampling 161 to 241 days after vaccination in three convalescent patients. Treatment meaning: approximately 9-day PBMC culture with coronavirus spike peptide pools or control peptides (ViraFEST assay). Expanded clonotypes were found by TCR sequencing after peptide-pool stimulation (ViraFEST). Sequence data for DNA of cultured CD4+ T cells were generated by the Oncomine TCR Beta short-read assay. TCRdb redid the calling of the PCR reads with MiXCR, one entry per CDR3 protein. This table holds 20,000 to 25,000 distinct CDR3 sequences, 40% to 50% found once. Of note for this clonotype: As yet, its antigen is unknown.

The sequence derives from a human donor who had recovered from COVID-19. Sequenced here: CD4+ T cells from blood, cultured in vitro, sampled about 7 months after SARS-CoV-2 vaccination. The chain is built from TRBV20-1 and TRBJ2-3, with D unclear. The chain's CDR3 is CSAIDVASTDTQYF. CDR3 sequence (DNA): TGCAGTGCTATCGATGTGGCTAGCACAGATACGCAGTATTTT.